These 12 T cell receptor beta chains share one sample of origin, sequenced in a study of blood T cells in healthy people across ages. Then a second PCR, running about 7 to 11 cycles, was carried out with a sample-barcoded 5' primer and a J-beta primer mix. TCRdb fed the 5' RACE reads into MiXCR, producing one record per CDR3 protein. The sample records more than 700,000 distinct CDR3 sequences, 50% to 65% being singletons. The sample taken for sequencing was blood. Source of these receptors: an elderly man in good health.

On this clonotype: Mismatch with germline at one junction end may stem from a read error. V gene TRBV24-1 combines with J gene TRBJ2-5; a weak D match, TRBD2 (5 bases). Germline V CDR1 and CDR2: KGHDR, SFDVKD. CDR3 length: 15 residues. This chain's CDR3 is CATNDPTLSSNEQYF. In DNA form, the CDR3 reads TGTGCCACCAATGATCCCACGCTCTCTAGCAATGAGCAGTACTTC.

Concerning this clonotype: A junction boundary mismatches the germline segment, possibly from a read error. The V call is TRBV28, the J call TRBJ2-3; D is perhaps TRBD2 (7 bases). Germline lookup yields CDR1 MDHEN and CDR2 SYDVKM. The CDR3 covers 20 residues. The CDR3 region is CASSRIEGWLRGPPTDMQYF. The CDR3 nucleotides are TGTGCCAGCAGTCGAATCGAGGGGTGGTTGCGGGGGCCGCCCACAGATATGCAGTATTTT.

V gene TRBV9 combines with J gene TRBJ2-7; D gene unclear. The V end lost 2 bases, the J end lost 0 bases, and 9 bases lay between the germline ends. In germline, CDR1 is SGDLS, CDR2 YYNGEE. The CDR3 runs 14 residues. The CDR3 coding sequence is TGTGCCAGCAGCGTGGGTCCGCCCTCCTACGAGCAGTACTTC. Translating it yields CASSVGPPSYEQYF. The entire variable domain, with the rest obtained from reference TRBV9 and TRBJ2-7, is as follows: DSGVTQTPKHLITATGQRVTLRCSPRSGDLSVYWYQQSLDQGLQFLIQYYNGEERAKGNILERFSAQQFPDLHSELNLSSLELGDSALYFCASSVGPPSYEQYFGPGTRLTVT.

The chain joins TRBV11-2 to TRBJ2-1, with 9 bases lining up with TRBD2. CDR3 length: 16 residues. After removal of 2 bases from V and 10 bases from J, the junction contained 12 bases not matched to a gene. From germline, CDR1 is SGHAT and CDR2 FQNNGV. The CDR3 loop is CASSLRGAGGLGEQFF. The CDR3 DNA is TGTGCCAGCAGCTTAAGGGGGGCGGGAGGGCTTGGCGAGCAGTTCTTC.

V usage is TRBV7-2 and J usage is TRBJ2-3; perhaps TRBD2 as D (7 bases). The CDR3 runs to 15 residues. The ends were cut back, 5 bases at V and 5 bases at J, with 17 bases in the middle. Germline V lookup: CDR1 SGHTA, CDR2 FQGNSA. The CDR3 DNA sequence: TGTGCCAGCAGCCGAAGGGGGAGGGGCGGAGATACGCAGTATTTT. Its translation: CASSRRGRGGDTQYF.

The chain employs TRBV12-3 or TRBV12-4 and TRBJ1-5, with D uncertain. V was trimmed by 7 bases and J by 2 bases, leaving 18 bases between them. The CDR3 covers 16 residues. This chain's CDR3 is CASTLGPDRGNQPQHF. The DNA for the CDR3 is TGTGCCAGCACCCTAGGGCCCGATAGGGGCAATCAGCCCCAGCATTTT.

CDR3 DNA sequence: TGTGCCAGCAGCTCCACAGGGCTTGAAGCTTTCTTT. Its protein is CASSSTGLEAFF. The rearrangement joins TRBV7-2 to TRBJ1-1; weak D call: TRBD1 (6 bases). Germline assignment: CDR1 SGHTA and CDR2 FQGNSA. The CDR3 is 12 residues long. V lost 4 bases, J lost 7 bases, and 10 bases lay in between. Full variable domain (remainder filled in from reference TRBV7-2 and TRBJ1-1): GAGVSQSPSNKVTEKGKDVELRCDPISGHTALYWYRQSLGQGLEFLIYFQGNSAPDKSGLPSDRFSAERTGGSVSTLTIQRTQQEDSAVYLCASSSTGLEAFFGQGTRLTVV.

This clonotype came up once. The rearrangement links TRBV7-6 to TRBJ2-3, with 9 bases aligning to TRBD2. J gave up 4 bases and V 2 bases, and 7 bases lay outside the gene matches. Germline CDR1 reads SGHVS; CDR2 reads FNYEAQ. This CDR3 is 16 amino acids long. In nucleotides, the CDR3 is TGTGCCAGCAGCTTATTAGCGGGAGTGGGTGCAGATACGCAGTATTTT. The encoded protein is CASSLLAGVGADTQYF.

The chain is built from TRBV29-1 and TRBJ2-2, with a tentative D call TRBD2 (6 bases). Germline loops: CDR1 SQVTM, CDR2 ANQGSEA. This CDR3 spans 13 amino acids. V lost 8 bases to trimming and J lost 2 bases, with 12 bases between them. CDR3 region: CSLIAANTGELFF. CDR3 nucleotide sequence: TGCAGCCTTATAGCGGCCAACACCGGGGAGCTGTTTTTT.

The J gene is TRBJ1-2, the V gene TRBV6-1; a weak D match, TRBD1 (6 bases). V shed 8 bases and J shed 9 bases, with 25 bases lying between them. The V gene's germline CDR1 is MNHNS and CDR2 SASEGT. The CDR3 is 15 residues long. CDR3 in amino acids: CASSNLGQGPLSYTF. The CDR3 DNA follows: TGTGCCAGCTCGAATCTAGGGCAGGGGCCTCTCAGCTACACCTTC.

The chain is built from TRBV27 and TRBJ2-3; D is perhaps TRBD2 (6 bases). V was pared by 1 base and J by 14 bases, with 16 bases between. Germline V CDR1 and CDR2: MNHEY, SMNVEV (reference sequence). CDR3 length: 13 residues. CDR3 sequence: CASSLLSGGNAYF. CDR3 bases: TGTGCCAGCAGTTTATTAAGTGGGGGGAACGCGTATTTT.

This clonotype was counted between two and nine times. V usage is TRBV25-1 and J usage is TRBJ1-1; D is uncertain. The CDR3 runs to 13 residues. V gave up 3 bases and J gave up 10 bases, with 15 bases separating them. Germline V lookup: CDR1 MGHDK, CDR2 SYGVNS. This CDR3 reads CASSETPGRSAFF. The CDR3 nucleotides read TGTGCCAGCAGTGAGACCCCCGGGAGGTCAGCTTTCTTT.